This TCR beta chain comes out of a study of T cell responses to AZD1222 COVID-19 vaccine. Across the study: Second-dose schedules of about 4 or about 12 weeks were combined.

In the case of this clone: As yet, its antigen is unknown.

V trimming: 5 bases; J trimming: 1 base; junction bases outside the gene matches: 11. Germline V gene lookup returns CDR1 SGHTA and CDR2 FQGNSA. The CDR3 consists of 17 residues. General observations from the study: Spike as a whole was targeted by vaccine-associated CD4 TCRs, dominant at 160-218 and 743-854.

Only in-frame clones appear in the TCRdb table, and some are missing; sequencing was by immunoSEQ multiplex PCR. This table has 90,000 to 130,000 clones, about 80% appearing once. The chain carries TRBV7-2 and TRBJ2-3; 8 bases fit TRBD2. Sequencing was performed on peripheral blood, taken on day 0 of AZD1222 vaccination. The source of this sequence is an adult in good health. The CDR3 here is CASSPSSGGRGTDTQYF. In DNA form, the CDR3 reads TGTGCCAGCAGCCCCTCTTCGGGGGGGCGAGGCACAGATACGCAGTATTTT. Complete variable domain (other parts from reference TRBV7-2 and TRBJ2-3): GAGVSQSPSNKVTEKGKDVELRCDPISGHTALYWYRQSLGQGLEFLIYFQGNSAPDKSGLPSDRFSAERTGGSVSTLTIQRTQQEDSAVYLCASSPSSGGRGTDTQYFGPGTRLTVL.